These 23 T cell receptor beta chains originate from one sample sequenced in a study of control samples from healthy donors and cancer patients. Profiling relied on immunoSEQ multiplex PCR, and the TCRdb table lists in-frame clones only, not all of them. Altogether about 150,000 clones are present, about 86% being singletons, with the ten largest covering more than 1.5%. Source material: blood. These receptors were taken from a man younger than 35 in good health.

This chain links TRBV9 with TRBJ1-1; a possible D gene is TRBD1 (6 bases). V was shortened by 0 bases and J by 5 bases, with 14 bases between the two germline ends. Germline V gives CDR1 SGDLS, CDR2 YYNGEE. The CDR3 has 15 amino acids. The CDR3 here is CASSVVGGAGTEAFF. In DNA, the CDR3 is TGTGCCAGCAGCGTAGTTGGGGGCGCGGGAACTGAAGCTTTCTTT.

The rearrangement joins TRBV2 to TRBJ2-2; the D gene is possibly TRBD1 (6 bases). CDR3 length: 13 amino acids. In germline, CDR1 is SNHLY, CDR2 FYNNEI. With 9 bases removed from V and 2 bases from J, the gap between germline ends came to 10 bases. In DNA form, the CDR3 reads TGTGCCAGGGGGGCTCTCAACACCGGGGAGCTGTTTTTT. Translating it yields CARGALNTGELFF.

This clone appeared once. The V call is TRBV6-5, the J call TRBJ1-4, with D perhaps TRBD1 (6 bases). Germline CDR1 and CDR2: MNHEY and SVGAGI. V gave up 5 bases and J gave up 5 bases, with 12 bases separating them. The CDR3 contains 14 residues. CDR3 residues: CASSNRDLNEKLFF. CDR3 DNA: TGTGCCAGCAGTAACAGGGACCTAAATGAAAAACTGTTTTTT.

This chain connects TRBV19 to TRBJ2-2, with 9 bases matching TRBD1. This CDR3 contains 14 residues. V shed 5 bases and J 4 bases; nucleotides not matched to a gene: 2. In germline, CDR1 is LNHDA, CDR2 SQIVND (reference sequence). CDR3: CASSEGQGTGELFF. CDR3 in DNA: TGTGCCAGTAGTGAGGGACAGGGCACCGGGGAGCTGTTTTTT.

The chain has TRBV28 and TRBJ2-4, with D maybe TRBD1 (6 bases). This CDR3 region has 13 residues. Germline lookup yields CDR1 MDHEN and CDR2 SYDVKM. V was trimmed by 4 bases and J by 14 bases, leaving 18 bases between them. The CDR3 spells CASSSNTGMREYF. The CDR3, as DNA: TGTGCCAGCAGTTCGAATACAGGGATGCGGGAGTACTTC.

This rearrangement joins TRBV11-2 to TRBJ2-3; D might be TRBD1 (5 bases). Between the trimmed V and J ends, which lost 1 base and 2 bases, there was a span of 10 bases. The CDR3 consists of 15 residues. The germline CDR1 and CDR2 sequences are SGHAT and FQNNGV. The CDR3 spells CASSLAGSYTDTQYF. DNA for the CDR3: TGTGCCAGCAGCTTAGCAGGGTCCTACACAGATACGCAGTATTTT. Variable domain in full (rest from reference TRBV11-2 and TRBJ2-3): EAGVAQSPRYKIIEKRQSVAFWCNPISGHATLYWYQQILGQGPKLLIQFQNNGVVDDSQLPKDRFSAERLKGVDSTLKIQPAKLEDSAVYLCASSLAGSYTDTQYFGPGTRLTVL.

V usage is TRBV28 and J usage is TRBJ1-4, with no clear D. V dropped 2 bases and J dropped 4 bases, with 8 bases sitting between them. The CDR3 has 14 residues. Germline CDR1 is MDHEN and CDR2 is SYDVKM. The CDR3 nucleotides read TGTGCCAGCAGTTTAAGACTGCTTAATGAAAAACTGTTTTTT. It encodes CASSLRLLNEKLFF.

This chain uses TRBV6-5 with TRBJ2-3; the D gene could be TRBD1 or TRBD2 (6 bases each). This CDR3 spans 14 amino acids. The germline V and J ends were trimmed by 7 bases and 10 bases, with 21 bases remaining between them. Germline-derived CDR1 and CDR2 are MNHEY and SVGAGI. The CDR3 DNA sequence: TGTGCCAGCAACTTCGGGGGCGGGGCCGGCGCGCAGTATTTT. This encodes CASNFGGGAGAQYF.

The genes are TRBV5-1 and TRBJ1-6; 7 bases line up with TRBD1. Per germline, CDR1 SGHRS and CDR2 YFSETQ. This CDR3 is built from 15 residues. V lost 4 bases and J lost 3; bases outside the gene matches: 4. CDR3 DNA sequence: TGCGCCAGCAGCCCGGGACAGATCTATAATTCACCCCTCCACTTT. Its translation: CASSPGQIYNSPLHF.

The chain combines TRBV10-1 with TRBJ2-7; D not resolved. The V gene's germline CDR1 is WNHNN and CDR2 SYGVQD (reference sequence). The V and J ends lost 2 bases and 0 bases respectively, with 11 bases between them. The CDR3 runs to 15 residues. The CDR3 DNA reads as TGCGCCAGCAGTGAGGGGCGGATTAACTCCTACGAGCAGTACTTC. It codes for CASSEGRINSYEQYF.

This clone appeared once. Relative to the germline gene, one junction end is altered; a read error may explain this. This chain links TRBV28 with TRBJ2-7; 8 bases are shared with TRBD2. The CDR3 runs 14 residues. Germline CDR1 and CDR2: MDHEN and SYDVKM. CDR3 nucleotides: TGTGCCAGCAGCCGACGGGGGGGCTCCTACGAGCGGTACTTC. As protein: CASSRRGGSYERYF.

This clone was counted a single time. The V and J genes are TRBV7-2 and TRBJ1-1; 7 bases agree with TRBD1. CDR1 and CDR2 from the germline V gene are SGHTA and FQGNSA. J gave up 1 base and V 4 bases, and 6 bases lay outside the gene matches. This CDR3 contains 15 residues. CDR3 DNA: TGTGCCAGCAGCTCGCACAGGGGAGAGAACACTGAAGCTTTCTTT. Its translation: CASSSHRGENTEAFF.

The CDR3 nucleotides are TGTGCCTGGAGTGTAAAGGGACAGGGGAGTTCACCCCTCCACTTT. The encoded protein is CAWSVKGQGSSPLHF. V gene TRBV30 combines with J gene TRBJ1-6, with TRBD1 matching over 10 bases. This CDR3 spans 15 amino acids. J lost 9 bases, V lost 0 bases, and 5 bases had no gene match. Germline lookup yields CDR1 GTSNPN and CDR2 SVGIG (reference sequence).

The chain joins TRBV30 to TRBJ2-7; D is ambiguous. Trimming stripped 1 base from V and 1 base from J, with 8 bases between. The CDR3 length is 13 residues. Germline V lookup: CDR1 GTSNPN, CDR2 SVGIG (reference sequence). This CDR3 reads CAWSADGSYEQYF. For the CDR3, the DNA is TGTGCCTGGAGTGCTGACGGGTCCTACGAGCAGTACTTC.

CDR3 DNA: TGTGCCAGTAGTGGACTAGCGGAGCACAATGAGCAGTTCTTC. It codes for CASSGLAEHNEQFF. The V gene is TRBV19, the J gene TRBJ2-1; 10 bases agree with TRBD2. The CDR3 runs to 14 residues. J was trimmed by 5 bases and V by 5 bases; bases with no gene match: 3. Germline V gives CDR1 LNHDA, CDR2 SQIVND (reference sequence).

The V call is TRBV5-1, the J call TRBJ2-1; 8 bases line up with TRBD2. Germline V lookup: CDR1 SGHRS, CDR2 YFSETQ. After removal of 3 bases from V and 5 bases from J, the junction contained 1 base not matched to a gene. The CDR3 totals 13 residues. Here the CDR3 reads CASSSRGDNEQFF. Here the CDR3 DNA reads TGCGCCAGCAGCTCGCGGGGGGACAATGAGCAGTTCTTC.

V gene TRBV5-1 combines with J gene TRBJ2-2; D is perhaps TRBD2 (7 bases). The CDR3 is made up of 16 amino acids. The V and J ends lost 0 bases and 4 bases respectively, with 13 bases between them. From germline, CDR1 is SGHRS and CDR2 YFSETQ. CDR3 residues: CASSLAGGLGTGELFF. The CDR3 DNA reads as TGCGCCAGCAGCTTGGCCGGGGGGCTGGGCACCGGGGAGCTGTTTTTT.

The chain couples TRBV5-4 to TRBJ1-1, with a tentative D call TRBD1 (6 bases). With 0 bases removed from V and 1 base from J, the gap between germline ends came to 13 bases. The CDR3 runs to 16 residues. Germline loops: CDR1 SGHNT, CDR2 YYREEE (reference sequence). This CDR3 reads CASSLAYRQANTEAFF. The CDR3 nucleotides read TGTGCCAGCAGCTTGGCCTATCGACAGGCGAACACTGAAGCTTTCTTT.

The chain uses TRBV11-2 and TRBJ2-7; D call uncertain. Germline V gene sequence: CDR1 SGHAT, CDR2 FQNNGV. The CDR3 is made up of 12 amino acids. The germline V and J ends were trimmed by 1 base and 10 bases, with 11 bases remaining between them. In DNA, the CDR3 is TGTGCCAGCAGCTTAGTAACATCAGCCCAGTACTTC. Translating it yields CASSLVTSAQYF. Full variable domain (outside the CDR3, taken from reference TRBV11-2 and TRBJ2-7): EAGVAQSPRYKIIEKRQSVAFWCNPISGHATLYWYQQILGQGPKLLIQFQNNGVVDDSQLPKDRFSAERLKGVDSTLKIQPAKLEDSAVYLCASSLVTSAQYFGPGTRLTVT.

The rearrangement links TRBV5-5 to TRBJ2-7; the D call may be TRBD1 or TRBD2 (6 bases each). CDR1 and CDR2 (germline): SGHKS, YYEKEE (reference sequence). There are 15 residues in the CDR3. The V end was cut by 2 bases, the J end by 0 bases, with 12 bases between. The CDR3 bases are TGTGCCAGCAGCTTTACGGGGGCAAGCTCCTACGAGCAGTACTTC. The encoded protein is CASSFTGASSYEQYF.

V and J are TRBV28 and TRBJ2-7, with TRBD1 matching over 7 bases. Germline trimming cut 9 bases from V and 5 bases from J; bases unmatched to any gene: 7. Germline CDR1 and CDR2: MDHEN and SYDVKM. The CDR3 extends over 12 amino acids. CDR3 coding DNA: TGTGCCAGTCACAGGGGAATAAACGAGCAGTACTTC. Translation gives CASHRGINEQYF.

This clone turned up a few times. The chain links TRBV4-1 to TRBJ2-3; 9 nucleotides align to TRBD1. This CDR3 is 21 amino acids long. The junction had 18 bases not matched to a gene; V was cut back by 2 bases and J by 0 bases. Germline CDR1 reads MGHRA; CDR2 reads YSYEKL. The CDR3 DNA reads TGCGCCAGCAGCCAACCCTCTCTGGGACAGGGACCTCGTTCTAGCACAGATACGCAGTATTTT. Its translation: CASSQPSLGQGPRSSTDTQYF.

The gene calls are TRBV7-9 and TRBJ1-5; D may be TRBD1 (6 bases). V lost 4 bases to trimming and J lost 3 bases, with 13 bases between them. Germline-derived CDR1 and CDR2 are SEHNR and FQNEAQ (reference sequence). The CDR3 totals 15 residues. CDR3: CASSSEDSNNQPQHF. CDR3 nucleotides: TGTGCCAGCAGCTCCGAGGACAGTAACAATCAGCCCCAGCATTTT.